Each of the 7 T cell receptor beta chains below was sequenced from the same sample in a study of blood T cell repertoires in COVID-19. Clones were read by immunoSEQ multiplex PCR, and TCRdb kept only the in-frame ones, dropping some. The table lists 100,000 to 110,000 clones, 70% to 90% of them singletons. The specimen sequenced was peripheral blood. Receptor source: a human donor in a cohort sampled during active COVID-19.

This clone has only a few counts. The V and J genes are TRBV10-2 and TRBJ2-1; perhaps TRBD2 as D (6 bases). The germline CDR1 and CDR2 sequences are WSHSY and SAAADI. This CDR3 spans 13 amino acids. Trimming took off 4 bases at V and 10 bases at J, with 14 bases between the two ends. The CDR3 loop reads CASSATSPGEQFF. In nucleotides, the CDR3 is TGCGCCAGCAGTGCAACTAGCCCAGGGGAGCAGTTCTTC.

V gene TRBV6-6 combines with J gene TRBJ1-2; D ambiguous. The CDR3 covers 11 residues. Germline V gene sequence: CDR1 MNHNY, CDR2 SVGAGI (reference sequence). Trimming removed 5 bases from V and 8 bases from J, with 9 bases in between. As DNA, the CDR3 is TGTGCCAGCAGTCTCACGGGAGGCTACACCTTC. Translated, it gives CASSLTGGYTF.

This chain uses TRBV27 with TRBJ2-2; D unresolved. This CDR3 is 13 amino acids long. CDR1 is MNHEY and CDR2 is SMNVEV in the germline V gene (reference sequence). The ends were cut back, 4 bases at V and 7 bases at J, with 10 bases in the middle. CDR3 sequence reads: CASSSPLNGELFF. The CDR3 DNA reads TGTGCCAGCAGTTCCCCCCTAAACGGGGAGCTGTTTTTT.

This chain joins TRBV19 and TRBJ2-1; tentative D call: TRBD2 (7 bases). The CDR3 sequence is 18 residues long. CDR1 is LNHDA, CDR2 SQIVND, per germline (reference sequence). V lost 2 bases, J lost 8 bases, and 25 bases lay in between. The CDR3 sequence: CASSIRGGWEYLSDEQFF. The CDR3 DNA reads as TGTGCCAGTAGTATAAGGGGGGGTTGGGAGTATTTATCTGATGAGCAGTTCTTC.

This chain connects TRBV11-2 to TRBJ2-1; TRBD1 matches at 8 bases. The ends lost 3 bases at V and 1 base at J; junction bases unmatched: 2. The CDR3 sequence is 15 residues long. Germline V gene data show CDR1 as SGHAT and CDR2 as FQNNGV. The chain's CDR3 is CASSFTGGSYNEQFF. The CDR3 DNA reads TGTGCCAGCAGCTTCACAGGGGGTTCCTACAATGAGCAGTTCTTC.

The chain carries TRBV28 and TRBJ1-5; 9 bases match TRBD1. CDR3 length: 14 residues. The junction had 9 bases not matched to a gene; V was cut back by 8 bases and J by 7 bases. Per germline, CDR1 MDHEN and CDR2 SYDVKM. CDR3 loop: CASGRGQGTQPQHF. The CDR3 bases are TGTGCCAGCGGTAGAGGACAGGGGACCCAGCCCCAGCATTTT.

V and J are TRBV19 and TRBJ2-2; 12 bases line up with TRBD2. Germline CDR1 is LNHDA and CDR2 is SQIVND (reference sequence). This CDR3 comprises 16 residues. The junction had 7 bases not matched to a gene; V was cut back by 4 bases and J by 7 bases. CDR3 sequence: CASSTGLAGPNGELFF. The CDR3 DNA reads as TGTGCCAGTAGTACGGGACTAGCGGGTCCGAACGGGGAGCTGTTTTTT.